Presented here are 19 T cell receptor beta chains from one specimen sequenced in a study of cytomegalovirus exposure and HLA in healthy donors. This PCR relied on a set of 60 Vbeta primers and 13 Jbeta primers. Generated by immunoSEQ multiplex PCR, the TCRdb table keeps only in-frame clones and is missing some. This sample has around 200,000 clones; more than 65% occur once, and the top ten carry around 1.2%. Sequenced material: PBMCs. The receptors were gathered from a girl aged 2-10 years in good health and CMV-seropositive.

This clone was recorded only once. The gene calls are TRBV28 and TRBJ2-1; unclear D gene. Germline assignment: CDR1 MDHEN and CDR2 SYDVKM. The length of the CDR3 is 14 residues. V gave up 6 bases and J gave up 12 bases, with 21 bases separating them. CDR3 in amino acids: CASRYYLEGVGQFF. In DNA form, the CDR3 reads TGTGCCAGCAGATACTACCTAGAAGGCGTCGGGCAGTTCTTC.

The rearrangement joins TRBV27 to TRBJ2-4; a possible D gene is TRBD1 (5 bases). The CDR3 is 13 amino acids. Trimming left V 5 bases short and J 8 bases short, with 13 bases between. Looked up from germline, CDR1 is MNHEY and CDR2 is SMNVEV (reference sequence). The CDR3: CASSTGSLHIQYF. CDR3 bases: TGTGCCAGCAGTACAGGCTCGCTCCACATTCAGTACTTC.

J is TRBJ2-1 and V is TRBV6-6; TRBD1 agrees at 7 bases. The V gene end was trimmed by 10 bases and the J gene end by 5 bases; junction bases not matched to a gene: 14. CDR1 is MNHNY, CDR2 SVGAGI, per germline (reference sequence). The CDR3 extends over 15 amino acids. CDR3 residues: CATTAPGQKHNEQFF. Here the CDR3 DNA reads TGTGCCACCACCGCGCCGGGACAGAAACACAATGAGCAGTTCTTC.

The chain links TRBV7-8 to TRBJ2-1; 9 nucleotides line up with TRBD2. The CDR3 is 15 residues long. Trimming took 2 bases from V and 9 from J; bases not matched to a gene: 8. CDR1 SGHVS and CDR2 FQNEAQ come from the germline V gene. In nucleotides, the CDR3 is TGTGCCAGCAGCTTAACCAGCGGGAGGAAGGCTGAGCAGTTCTTC. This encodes CASSLTSGRKAEQFF.

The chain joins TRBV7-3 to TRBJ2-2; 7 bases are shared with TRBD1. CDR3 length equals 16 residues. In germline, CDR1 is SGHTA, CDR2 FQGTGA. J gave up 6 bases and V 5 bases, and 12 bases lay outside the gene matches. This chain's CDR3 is CASSAFTGVGAGELFF. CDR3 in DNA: TGTGCCAGCAGCGCATTTACAGGGGTTGGGGCCGGGGAGCTGTTTTTT.

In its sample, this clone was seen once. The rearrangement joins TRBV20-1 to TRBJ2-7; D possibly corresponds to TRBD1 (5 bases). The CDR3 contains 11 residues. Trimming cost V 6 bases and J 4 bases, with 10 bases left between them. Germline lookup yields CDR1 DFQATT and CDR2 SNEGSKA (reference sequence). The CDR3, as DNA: TGCAGTGCCAAAGGACAATACGAGCAGTACTTC. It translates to CSAKGQYEQYF.

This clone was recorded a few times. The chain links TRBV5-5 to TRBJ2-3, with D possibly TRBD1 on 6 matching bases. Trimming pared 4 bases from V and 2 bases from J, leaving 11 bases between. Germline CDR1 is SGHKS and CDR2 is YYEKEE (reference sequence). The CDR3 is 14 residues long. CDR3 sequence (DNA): TGTGCCAGCAGCCTCGGACAGTACACAGATACGCAGTATTTT. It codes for CASSLGQYTDTQYF.

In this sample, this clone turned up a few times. CDR3 in amino acids: CASSYPGTSSYEQYF. The CDR3, as DNA: TGTGCCAGCAGTTACCCCGGGACTAGCTCCTACGAGCAGTACTTC. V and J are TRBV6-6 and TRBJ2-7, with TRBD2 identical over 8 bases. Germline lookup yields CDR1 MNHNY and CDR2 SVGAGI (reference sequence). The length of the CDR3 is 15 residues. With 2 bases clipped from V and 0 bases from J, the junction kept 3 bases outside the gene matches.

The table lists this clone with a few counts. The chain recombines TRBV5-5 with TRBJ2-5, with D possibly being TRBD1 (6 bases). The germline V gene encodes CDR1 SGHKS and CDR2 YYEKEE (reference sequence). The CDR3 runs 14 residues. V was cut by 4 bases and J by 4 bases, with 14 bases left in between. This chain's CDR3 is CASSKTGLGETQYF. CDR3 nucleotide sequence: TGTGCCAGCAGCAAGACAGGCTTAGGAGAGACCCAGTACTTC.

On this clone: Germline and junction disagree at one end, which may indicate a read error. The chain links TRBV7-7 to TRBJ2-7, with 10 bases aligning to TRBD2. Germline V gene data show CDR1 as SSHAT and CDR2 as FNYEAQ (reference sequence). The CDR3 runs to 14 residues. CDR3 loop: CASSRTSGTYEQYF. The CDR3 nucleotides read TGTGCTAGCAGCAGAACTAGCGGGACGTACGAGCAGTACTTC. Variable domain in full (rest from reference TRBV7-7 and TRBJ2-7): GAGVSQSPRYKVTKRGQDVTLRCDPISSHATLYWYQQALGQGPEFLTYFNYEAQPDKSGLPSDRFSAERPEGSISTLTIQRTEQRDSAMYRCASSRTSGTYEQYFGPGTRLTVT.

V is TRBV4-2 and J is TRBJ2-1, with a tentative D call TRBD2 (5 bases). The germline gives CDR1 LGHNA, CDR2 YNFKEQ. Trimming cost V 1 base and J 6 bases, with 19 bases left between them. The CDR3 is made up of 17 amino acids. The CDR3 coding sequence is TGTGCCAGCAGCCAAGTGTTAGCGCACACAGCTGGCAATGAGCAGTTCTTC. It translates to CASSQVLAHTAGNEQFF.

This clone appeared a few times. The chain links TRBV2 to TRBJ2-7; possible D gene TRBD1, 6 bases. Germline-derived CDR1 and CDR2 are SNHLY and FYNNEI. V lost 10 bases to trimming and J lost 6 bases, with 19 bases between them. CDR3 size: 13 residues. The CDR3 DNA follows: TGTGCCATTACAGGGAATGGGGAGTCCGAGCAGTACTTC. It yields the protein CAITGNGESEQYF.

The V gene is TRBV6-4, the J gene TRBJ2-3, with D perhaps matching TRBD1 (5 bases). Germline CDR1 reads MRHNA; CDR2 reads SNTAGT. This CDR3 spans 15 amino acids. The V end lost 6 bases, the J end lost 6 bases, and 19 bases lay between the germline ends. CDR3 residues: CASRRVAAAGDTQYF. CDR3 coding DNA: TGTGCCAGCAGAAGGGTGGCGGCAGCAGGGGATACGCAGTATTTT.

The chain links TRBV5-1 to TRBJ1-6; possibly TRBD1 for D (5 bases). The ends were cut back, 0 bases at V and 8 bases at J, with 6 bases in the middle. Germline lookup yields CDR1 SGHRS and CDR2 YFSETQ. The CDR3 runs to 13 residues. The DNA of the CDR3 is TGCGCCAGCAGCTTGGTGACAGATTCACCCCTCCACTTT. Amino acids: CASSLVTDSPLHF.

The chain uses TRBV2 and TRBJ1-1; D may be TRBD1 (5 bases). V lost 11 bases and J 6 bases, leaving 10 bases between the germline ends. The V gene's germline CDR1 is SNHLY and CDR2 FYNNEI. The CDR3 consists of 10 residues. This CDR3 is CADMGPEAFF. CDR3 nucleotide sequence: TGTGCCGACATGGGGCCTGAAGCTTTCTTT. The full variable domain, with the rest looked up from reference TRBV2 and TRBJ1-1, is EPEVTQTPSHQVTQMGQEVILRCVPISNHLYFYWYRQILGQKVEFLVSFYNNEISEKSEIFDDQFSVERPDGSNFTLKIRSTKLEDSAMYFCADMGPEAFFGQGTRLTVV.

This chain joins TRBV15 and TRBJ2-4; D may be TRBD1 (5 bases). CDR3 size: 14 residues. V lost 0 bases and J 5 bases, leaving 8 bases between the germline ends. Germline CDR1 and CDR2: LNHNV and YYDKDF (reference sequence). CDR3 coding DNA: TGTGCCACCAGCAGAGACAGGGATCAAAACATTCAGTACTTC. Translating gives CATSRDRDQNIQYF. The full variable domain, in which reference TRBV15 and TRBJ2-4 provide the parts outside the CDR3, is DAMVIQNPRYQVTQFGKPVTLSCSQTLNHNVMYWYQQKSSQAPKLLFHYYDKDFNNEADTPDNFQSRRPNTSFCFLDIRSPGLGDTAMYLCATSRDRDQNIQYFGAGTRLSVL.

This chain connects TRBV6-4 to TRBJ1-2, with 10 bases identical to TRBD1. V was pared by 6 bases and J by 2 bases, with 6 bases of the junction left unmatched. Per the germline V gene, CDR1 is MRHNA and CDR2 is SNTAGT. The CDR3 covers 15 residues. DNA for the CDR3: TGTGCCAGCAGGATGACAGGGGGCCCAAACTATGGCTACACCTTC. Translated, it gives CASRMTGGPNYGYTF.

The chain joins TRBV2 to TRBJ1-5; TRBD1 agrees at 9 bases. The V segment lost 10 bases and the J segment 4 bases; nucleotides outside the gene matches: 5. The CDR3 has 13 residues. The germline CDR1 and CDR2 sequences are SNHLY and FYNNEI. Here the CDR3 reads CATRQGGNQPQHF. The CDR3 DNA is TGTGCCACAAGACAGGGGGGAAATCAGCCCCAGCATTTT.

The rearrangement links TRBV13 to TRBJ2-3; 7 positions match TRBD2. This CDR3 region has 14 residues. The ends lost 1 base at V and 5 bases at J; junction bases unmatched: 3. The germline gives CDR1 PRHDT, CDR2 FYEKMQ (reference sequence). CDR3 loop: CASSLVGTKDTQYF. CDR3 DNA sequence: TGTGCCAGCAGCTTAGTTGGGACTAAAGATACGCAGTATTTT.